The 16 T cell receptor beta chains given below trace back to one sample, sequenced in a study of T cell changes during pregnancy in multiple sclerosis. Generated by immunoSEQ multiplex PCR, the TCRdb table keeps only in-frame clones and is missing some. The profile covers 25,000 to 35,000 clones, with about 90% appearing a single time and around 0.78% taken by the ten largest. The sample in question was CD4+ T cells from peripheral blood mononuclear cells, obtained in the first trimester of pregnancy. The receptors come from a female donor in good health, enrolled as a control in a pregnancy study.

V is TRBV7-2 and J is TRBJ2-5; the match to TRBD1 covers 10 bases. V shed 5 bases and J 2 bases; nucleotides not matched to a gene: 2. CDR3 length: 14 residues. Looked up from germline, CDR1 is SGHTA and CDR2 is FQGNSA. This CDR3 reads CASSPDRGQETQYF. The CDR3, as DNA: TGTGCCAGCAGCCCGGACAGGGGGCAAGAGACCCAGTACTTC.

This chain links TRBV7-2 with TRBJ1-2, with no clear D. Germline V CDR1 and CDR2: SGHTA, FQGNSA. V was shortened by 3 bases and J by 3 bases, with 8 bases between the two germline ends. The CDR3 runs to 13 residues. The CDR3 is CASSFDTDYGYTF. The CDR3, as DNA: TGTGCCAGCAGCTTCGACACCGACTATGGCTACACCTTC.

The count of this clone is one. The V and J genes are TRBV19 and TRBJ2-5, with 9 bases that match TRBD2. The V segment lost 3 bases and the J segment 2 bases; nucleotides outside the gene matches: 4. Germline V gives CDR1 LNHDA, CDR2 SQIVND (reference sequence). This CDR3 region has 15 residues. The chain's CDR3 is CASSIGAGGQETQYF. The DNA for the CDR3 is TGTGCCAGTAGTATCGGAGCGGGGGGACAAGAGACCCAGTACTTC.

The chain uses TRBV19 and TRBJ2-7, with 9 positions matching TRBD1. Trimming took 9 bases from V and 1 from J; bases not matched to a gene: 10. CDR3 length: 15 residues. The germline CDR1 and CDR2 sequences are LNHDA and SQIVND (reference sequence). CDR3 amino acids: CASRGTGGDSYEQYF. Here the CDR3 DNA reads TGTGCCAGCCGGGGTACAGGGGGCGATTCCTACGAGCAGTACTTC.

This clone was detected once. This rearrangement joins TRBV4-2 to TRBJ2-1, with D perhaps TRBD2 (5 bases). Looked up from germline, CDR1 is LGHNA and CDR2 is YNFKEQ. This CDR3 is built from 16 residues. Trimming pared 1 base from V and 2 bases from J, leaving 12 bases between. CDR3 residues: CASSQGLHGAYNEQFF. The CDR3 nucleotides read TGTGCCAGCAGCCAAGGTCTTCACGGGGCCTACAATGAGCAGTTCTTC.

This chain connects TRBV7-2 to TRBJ2-1; TRBD1 might be the D (7 bases). V was trimmed by 6 bases and J by 3 bases, leaving 18 bases between them. The V gene's germline CDR1 is SGHTA and CDR2 FQGNSA. This CDR3 region has 16 residues. CDR3 residues: CASREGAGLRYNEQFF. The CDR3, as DNA: TGTGCCAGCAGAGAGGGGGCGGGACTCCGCTACAATGAGCAGTTCTTC.

The J gene is TRBJ1-6, the V gene TRBV4-1; unclear D gene. Trimming took off 0 bases at V and 9 bases at J, with 12 bases between the two ends. The CDR3 consists of 15 residues. Germline CDR1 reads MGHRA; CDR2 reads YSYEKL. CDR3 region: CASSQEEGRSSPLHF. Here the CDR3 DNA reads TGCGCCAGCAGCCAAGAGGAGGGAAGGTCTTCACCCCTCCACTTT.

This chain links TRBV7-2 with TRBJ2-1; no clear D gene. V gave up 2 bases and J gave up 15 bases, with 11 bases separating them. The CDR3 is made up of 11 amino acids. Germline V CDR1 and CDR2: SGHTA, FQGNSA. The CDR3 sequence is CASSLTSSVFF. The CDR3 DNA reads as TGTGCCAGCAGCTTAACTTCTAGTGTGTTCTTC.

This chain connects TRBV6-6 to TRBJ1-1; weak D call: TRBD1 (6 bases). V dropped 2 bases and J dropped 10 bases, with 23 bases sitting between them. The CDR3 contains 16 residues. Germline CDR1 MNHNY, CDR2 SVGAGI (reference sequence). DNA for the CDR3: TGTGCCAGCAGTTACGAACCGGGACAACTCTCAAGGAGAGCTTTCTTT. It encodes CASSYEPGQLSRRAFF.

V gene TRBV7-8 combines with J gene TRBJ2-1; D possibly corresponds to TRBD2 (5 bases). Deletions cut 4 bases from V and 6 bases from J, with 19 bases between. Germline V gene sequence: CDR1 SGHVS, CDR2 FQNEAQ. The CDR3 loop spans 16 amino acids. The CDR3 is CASSSIGLLVANEQFF. CDR3 DNA sequence: TGTGCCAGCAGCTCCATCGGACTTCTGGTCGCCAATGAGCAGTTCTTC.

This clone was seen only a few times. The germline gene is not matched at one end of the junction; a read error may be the cause. The CDR3 loop reads CASSPPFRTEAFF. The CDR3 nucleotides read TGTGCTAGCAGCCCCCCTTTCCGCACTGAAGCTTTCTTT. This chain uses TRBV7-7 with TRBJ1-1; D is unclear. The CDR3 length is 13 residues. Looked up from germline, CDR1 is SSHAT and CDR2 is FNYEAQ (reference sequence).

The chain combines TRBV19 with TRBJ2-7; D perhaps matches TRBD1 (5 bases). Trimming stripped 5 bases from V and 5 bases from J, with 16 bases between. The CDR3 runs 14 residues. Germline V CDR1 and CDR2: LNHDA, SQIVND (reference sequence). Here the CDR3 DNA reads TGTGCCAGTAGTCTTCCGGCCAGGGCCCACGAGCAGTACTTC. As protein: CASSLPARAHEQYF.

The chain links TRBV7-2 to TRBJ2-3; TRBD2 agrees at 8 bases. CDR1 is SGHTA, CDR2 FQGNSA, per germline. After removal of 4 bases from V and 2 bases from J, the junction contained 8 bases not matched to a gene. The length of the CDR3 is 16 residues. The CDR3 bases are TGTGCCAGCAGCTCCCGGGGCGGGGGGTCCACAGATACGCAGTATTTT. It codes for CASSSRGGGSTDTQYF.

This clone rates as medium-sized (0.01 to 0.1%). The chain combines TRBV7-6 with TRBJ1-1; D is unclear. Looked up from germline, CDR1 is SGHVS and CDR2 is FNYEAQ. There are 13 residues in the CDR3. Trimming removed 5 bases from V and 8 bases from J, with 15 bases in between. CDR3 in DNA: TGTGCCAGCAGCCCAGCCCGACAAGCAGAAGCTTTCTTT. This encodes CASSPARQAEAFF.

V gene TRBV18 combines with J gene TRBJ2-3; D not resolved. Trimming cost V 0 bases and J 11 bases, with 15 bases left between them. Germline V gene lookup returns CDR1 KGHSH and CDR2 LQKENI. CDR3 length: 14 residues. In DNA form, the CDR3 reads TGTGCCAGCTCACCACCGGGCGACCCACGGAAGCAGTATTTT. Translating it yields CASSPPGDPRKQYF.

The chain carries TRBV7-2 and TRBJ2-7; 8 bases match TRBD2. Germline V CDR1 and CDR2: SGHTA, FQGNSA. The CDR3 has 15 amino acids. V lost 6 bases and J lost 0; bases outside the gene matches: 7. CDR3 nucleotide sequence: TGTGCCAGCAGTTTTAGCGGGGCTAGCTCCTACGAGCAGTACTTC. This translates into CASSFSGASSYEQYF.